What follows are 28 T cell receptor beta chains derived from one specimen sequenced in a study of identical twins. TCRdb passed the 5' RACE reads through MiXCR, listing each CDR3 protein once. The sample holds roughly 770,000 distinct CDR3 sequences, around a sixth seen once. This same sample was also part of a study on T cells expressing NK-cell markers.

Specimen: PBMCs. The receptors shown here come from a woman under 30 in good health.

The table lists this clonotype with a few counts. The genes are TRBV20-1 and TRBJ2-7; D is uncertain. The CDR3 contains 12 residues. Germline V lookup: CDR1 DFQATT, CDR2 SNEGSKA (reference sequence). V dropped 3 bases and J dropped 1 base, with 7 bases sitting between them. The CDR3 spells CSASVQSYEQYF. The CDR3 bases are TGCAGTGCTAGTGTACAATCCTACGAGCAGTACTTC.

The genes are TRBV29-1 and TRBJ1-2; D ambiguous. The germline CDR1 and CDR2 sequences are SQVTM and ANQGSEA. There are 12 residues in the CDR3. Trimming took off 6 bases at V and 8 bases at J, with 16 bases between the two ends. The CDR3: CSVAEGGSGYTF. The CDR3 DNA is TGCAGCGTAGCCGAAGGAGGCTCCGGCTACACCTTC.

The genes are TRBV5-5 and TRBJ2-1; TRBD2 agrees at 15 bases. V shed 4 bases and J 15 bases; nucleotides not matched to a gene: 11. This CDR3 is 15 amino acids long. The germline V gene has CDR1 SGHKS and CDR2 YYEKEE (reference sequence). The chain's CDR3 is CASSTGTSGGIVRFF. In DNA form, the CDR3 reads TGTGCCAGCAGCACGGGGACTAGCGGGGGGATAGTAAGGTTCTTC.

This clonotype was picked up many times. V gene TRBV29-1 combines with J gene TRBJ2-1; D unresolved. The V end was cut by 5 bases, the J end by 6 bases, with 14 bases between. The CDR3 contains 13 residues. Germline V gives CDR1 SQVTM, CDR2 ANQGSEA. In DNA form, the CDR3 reads TGCAGCGTTCAAACGACTGGGCTCAATGAGCAGTTCTTC. This codes for CSVQTTGLNEQFF.

This clonotype was counted between two and nine times. V is TRBV24-1 and J is TRBJ2-2; possibly TRBD2 for D (5 bases). The CDR3 is 13 amino acids. V was shortened by 7 bases and J by 4 bases, with 9 bases between the two germline ends. Germline CDR1 is KGHDR and CDR2 is SFDVKD. In DNA, the CDR3 is TGTGCCACCAGACCTACTAGCACCGGGGAGCTGTTTTTT. Its translation: CATRPTSTGELFF.

The chain carries TRBV5-1 and TRBJ2-6; D gene ambiguous. Germline-derived CDR1 and CDR2 are SGHRS and YFSETQ. Trimming took off 0 bases at V and 6 bases at J, with 10 bases between the two ends. The CDR3 totals 15 residues. The CDR3 nucleotides read TGCGCCAGCAGCTTGGCGTCTCAGAAGGCCAACGTCCTGACTTTC. It yields the protein CASSLASQKANVLTF.

This chain joins TRBV20-1 and TRBJ2-5, with TRBD2 matching over 14 bases. The CDR3 contains 16 residues. Germline V lookup: CDR1 DFQATT, CDR2 SNEGSKA (reference sequence). With 1 base clipped from V and 5 bases from J, the junction kept 6 bases outside the gene matches. CDR3 loop: CSARGGLAGALETQYF. CDR3 DNA: TGCAGTGCTAGAGGGGGACTAGCGGGGGCATTGGAGACCCAGTACTTC.

This chain connects TRBV12-3 or TRBV12-4 to TRBJ1-2; 9 bases fit TRBD1. The CDR3 runs to 15 residues. The V segment lost 6 bases and the J segment 1 base; nucleotides outside the gene matches: 6. The CDR3 region is CASSPGTGRNYGYTF. Here the CDR3 DNA reads TGTGCCAGCAGCCCCGGGACAGGGCGTAACTATGGCTACACCTTC.

This clonotype was seen a handful of times. V usage is TRBV20-1 and J usage is TRBJ2-5; D is uncertain. V was pared by 3 bases and J by 1 base, with 9 bases between. The CDR3 runs to 13 residues. Germline CDR1 is DFQATT and CDR2 is SNEGSKA (reference sequence). CDR3 residues: CSASVPLQETQYF. The CDR3, as DNA: TGCAGTGCTAGTGTGCCGCTCCAAGAGACCCAGTACTTC.

This clonotype has a count of ten or more. V usage is TRBV12-3 or TRBV12-4 and J usage is TRBJ1-4; D perhaps matches TRBD1 (5 bases). Trimming took 5 bases from V and 3 from J, leaving 10 bases between them. The CDR3 length is 14 residues. CDR3 sequence: CASSHRSANEKLFF. For the CDR3, the DNA is TGTGCCAGCAGTCACAGGTCTGCTAATGAAAAACTGTTTTTT.

This clonotype showed up many times. The chain recombines TRBV20-1 with TRBJ2-7; 10 nucleotides align to TRBD2. The CDR3 extends over 15 amino acids. Unmatched junction bases numbered 7, after V lost 1 base and J lost 4 bases. CDR1 DFQATT and CDR2 SNEGSKA come from the germline V gene (reference sequence). This CDR3 is CSARGAGGPFYEQYF. DNA for the CDR3: TGCAGTGCTAGAGGAGCGGGAGGGCCATTTTACGAGCAGTACTTC.

This sequence joins TRBV6-4 and TRBJ2-7; TRBD1 is a possible D gene (6 bases). The V gene lost 6 bases and the J gene lost 2 bases, with 11 bases spanning the gap. There are 13 residues in the CDR3. Germline-derived CDR1 and CDR2 are MRHNA and SNTAGT. This chain's CDR3 is CASSAGDTYEQYF. The CDR3 region has the DNA TGTGCCAGCAGCGCAGGGGACACCTACGAGCAGTACTTC.

This clonotype was found many times. This rearrangement joins TRBV7-8 to TRBJ2-1; D ambiguous. Germline CDR1 and CDR2: SGHVS and FQNEAQ. Trimming stripped 2 bases from V and 8 bases from J, with 13 bases between. The CDR3 loop spans 14 amino acids. This CDR3 is CASSLLSTADEQFF. The CDR3 DNA follows: TGTGCCAGCAGCTTATTGTCCACAGCCGATGAGCAGTTCTTC. Complete variable domain (other parts from reference TRBV7-8 and TRBJ2-1): GAGVSQSPRYKVAKRGQDVALRCDPISGHVSLFWYQQALGQGPEFLTYFQNEAQLDKSGLPSDRFFAERPEGSVSTLKIQRTQQEDSAVYLCASSLLSTADEQFFGPGTRLTVL.

This chain uses TRBV6-1 with TRBJ1-1, with 11 bases matching TRBD1. The CDR3 loop spans 15 amino acids. With 6 bases clipped from V and 4 bases from J, the junction kept 7 bases outside the gene matches. The V gene's germline CDR1 is MNHNS and CDR2 SASEGT. The CDR3 reads CASSTGTGGLTEAFF. The DNA of the CDR3 is TGTGCCAGCAGCACCGGGACAGGGGGTCTCACTGAAGCTTTCTTT.

The chain employs TRBV9 and TRBJ2-1, with D perhaps assigned TRBD1 or TRBD2 (7 bases each). The V end was cut by 0 bases, the J end by 8 bases, with 15 bases between. The CDR3 length is 15 residues. Per germline, CDR1 SGDLS and CDR2 YYNGEE. CDR3: CASSVGQGGPYEQFF. In DNA, the CDR3 is TGTGCCAGCAGCGTAGGTCAGGGGGGGCCGTATGAGCAGTTCTTC.

This clonotype was seen a few times. The rearrangement links TRBV7-2 to TRBJ2-2; D remains ambiguous. The CDR3 loop spans 15 amino acids. Per the germline V gene, CDR1 is SGHTA and CDR2 is FQGNSA. The ends were cut back, 8 bases at V and 4 bases at J, with 17 bases in the middle. CDR3 nucleotide sequence: TGTGCCAGCTTCCTTTTGGCGCATGGCACCGGGGAGCTGTTTTTT. This encodes CASFLLAHGTGELFF.

This chain uses TRBV20-1 with TRBJ2-7, with TRBD1 identical over 12 bases. The CDR3 covers 16 residues. Trimming at V came to 6 bases and at J to 7 bases, leaving 16 bases not matched to a gene. Germline lookup yields CDR1 DFQATT and CDR2 SNEGSKA (reference sequence). The CDR3 loop is CSAPTLGQGAVGEQYF. In DNA form, the CDR3 reads TGCAGTGCGCCCACCCTGGGACAGGGGGCCGTGGGGGAGCAGTACTTC.

The CDR3 region has the DNA TGCGCCAGCAGATCCCCAGGGTCCTCCTACAATGAGCAGTTCTTC. Protein sequence: CASRSPGSSYNEQFF. The chain has TRBV10-2 and TRBJ2-1; maybe TRBD1 (5 bases). Trimming took off 6 bases at V and 0 bases at J, with 12 bases between the two ends. The CDR3 has 15 amino acids. CDR1 and CDR2 (germline): WSHSY, SAAADI.

This chain connects TRBV11-2 to TRBJ2-3; the D gene is possibly TRBD2 (6 bases). Trimming took off 3 bases at V and 0 bases at J, with 13 bases between the two ends. The CDR3 is 16 amino acids. Germline CDR1 reads SGHAT; CDR2 reads FQNNGV. CDR3 residues: CASSFGVGTSTDTQYF. The CDR3 bases are TGTGCCAGCAGCTTCGGGGTGGGGACTAGCACAGATACGCAGTATTTT.

The chain joins TRBV20-1 to TRBJ2-1; 7 bases fit TRBD2. This CDR3 contains 14 residues. With 4 bases clipped from V and 4 bases from J, the junction kept 7 bases outside the gene matches. In germline, CDR1 is DFQATT, CDR2 SNEGSKA (reference sequence). The CDR3 DNA is TGCAGTGCTATGACTAGCCGGGGTTACAATGAGCAGTTCTTC. Its protein is CSAMTSRGYNEQFF.

This chain links TRBV11-2 with TRBJ1-2; 11 bases are a match to TRBD1. The CDR3 is 17 amino acids. After removal of 5 bases from V and 2 bases from J, the junction contained 10 bases not matched to a gene. Germline loops: CDR1 SGHAT, CDR2 FQNNGV. The CDR3 is CASSEGTGGNLNYGYTF. DNA for the CDR3: TGTGCCAGCAGCGAAGGGACAGGGGGTAACCTGAACTATGGCTACACCTTC.

The chain carries TRBV6-5 and TRBJ2-2; tentatively, D is TRBD1 or TRBD2 (5 bases each). Germline assignment: CDR1 MNHEY and CDR2 SVGAGI. Trimming stripped 2 bases from V and 0 bases from J, with 10 bases between. The CDR3 is 16 amino acids. CDR3: CASSYARGANTGELFF. Written as DNA, the CDR3 is TGTGCCAGCAGTTACGCGAGGGGCGCGAACACCGGGGAGCTGTTTTTT.

This clonotype came up a few times. This chain joins TRBV6-6 and TRBJ2-5; D not resolved. The CDR3 consists of 13 residues. The V end was cut by 3 bases, the J end by 5 bases, with 10 bases between. Per germline, CDR1 MNHNY and CDR2 SVGAGI (reference sequence). CDR3 nucleotide sequence: TGTGCCAGCAGTTATGGGCAGGCGGAGACCCAGTACTTC. Its protein product is CASSYGQAETQYF.

This clonotype was observed at least ten times. The chain has TRBV12-3 or TRBV12-4 and TRBJ1-2; unclear D gene. The CDR3 consists of 11 residues. V was shortened by 5 bases and J by 8 bases, with 9 bases between the two germline ends. The CDR3 region is CASSRRKGYTF. The CDR3 nucleotides are TGTGCCAGCAGTCGGCGGAAAGGCTACACCTTC.

This clonotype was observed many times. This sequence joins TRBV29-1 and TRBJ2-1; tentative D call: TRBD2 (5 bases). Deletions cut 4 bases from V and 3 bases from J, with 10 bases between. Looked up from germline, CDR1 is SQVTM and CDR2 is ANQGSEA. This CDR3 is built from 13 residues. The CDR3 is CSVATSLYNEQFF. CDR3 coding DNA: TGCAGCGTTGCTACTAGTCTCTACAATGAGCAGTTCTTC.

This clonotype was observed a few times. The genes are TRBV11-2 and TRBJ2-1, with 7 positions matching TRBD2. The germline CDR1 and CDR2 sequences are SGHAT and FQNNGV. This CDR3 contains 16 residues. J was trimmed by 3 bases and V by 6 bases; bases with no gene match: 11. The CDR3 loop reads CASSSVAGVRYNEQFF. The CDR3 DNA reads as TGTGCCAGCAGTAGCGTGGCGGGAGTTCGCTACAATGAGCAGTTCTTC. Supplemented by reference TRBV11-2 and TRBJ2-1, the full variable domain reads EAGVAQSPRYKIIEKRQSVAFWCNPISGHATLYWYQQILGQGPKLLIQFQNNGVVDDSQLPKDRFSAERLKGVDSTLKIQPAKLEDSAVYLCASSSVAGVRYNEQFFGPGTRLTVL.

The V call is TRBV24-1, the J call TRBJ2-1; 15 bases match TRBD2. V trimming: 4 bases; J trimming: 1 base; junction bases outside the gene matches: 10. The CDR3 spans 20 residues. Germline V CDR1 and CDR2: KGHDR, SFDVKD. The CDR3 nucleotides are TGTGCCACCAGTGACTCCCCGGGACTAGCGGGGGGACCTTCCTACAATGAGCAGTTCTTC. It codes for CATSDSPGLAGGPSYNEQFF.

The chain links TRBV6-1 to TRBJ1-1, with a tentative D call TRBD1 (6 bases). Trimming took 4 bases from V and 4 from J, leaving 10 bases between them. The length of the CDR3 is 13 residues. CDR1 and CDR2 (germline): MNHNS, SASEGT. CDR3 region: CASSARGGTEAFF. CDR3 nucleotide sequence: TGTGCCAGCAGTGCCAGAGGGGGCACTGAAGCTTTCTTT.